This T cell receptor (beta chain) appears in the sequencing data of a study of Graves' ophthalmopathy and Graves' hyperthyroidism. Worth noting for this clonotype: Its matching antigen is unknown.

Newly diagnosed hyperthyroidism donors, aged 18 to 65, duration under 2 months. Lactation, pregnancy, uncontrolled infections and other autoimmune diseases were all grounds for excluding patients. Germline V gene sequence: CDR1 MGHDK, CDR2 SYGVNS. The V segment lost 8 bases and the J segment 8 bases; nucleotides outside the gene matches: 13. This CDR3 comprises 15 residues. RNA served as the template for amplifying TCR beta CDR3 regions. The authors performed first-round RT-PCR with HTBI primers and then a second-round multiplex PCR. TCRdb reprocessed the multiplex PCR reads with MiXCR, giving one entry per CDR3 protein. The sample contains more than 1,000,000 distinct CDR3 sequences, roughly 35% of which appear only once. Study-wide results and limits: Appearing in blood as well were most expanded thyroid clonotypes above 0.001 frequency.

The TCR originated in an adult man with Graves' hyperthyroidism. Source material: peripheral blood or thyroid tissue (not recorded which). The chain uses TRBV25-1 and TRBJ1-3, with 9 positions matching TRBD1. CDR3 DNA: TGTGCCAGCGAAAGGACAGGGGACTATGGCTACACCATATATTTT. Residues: CASERTGDYGYTIYF.